This note documents a single T cell receptor beta chain sequence. Its antigen remains unidentified. The PCR had 60 Vbeta and 13 Jbeta primers. Data came from immunoSEQ multiplex PCR; TCRdb stores just in-frame clones and leaves some out. The sample holds roughly 83,000 clones, 65% to 80% seen once. The CDR3 is made up of 14 amino acids. Germline lookup yields CDR1 MNHEY and CDR2 SVGAGI. V was clipped by 8 bases and J by 2 bases, with 15 bases between them. This sample stems from a study of cytomegalovirus exposure and HLA in healthy donors. Turning to the study itself: From HLA-typed donors, an early data release held around 85 million unique TCRs.

Findings and limits, study-wide: It was in a later analysis that TCR association rates were seen to vary by HLA locus, highest for DRB1 and lowest for HLA-C. Altogether, 150 to 200 TCR beta chains were recorded as cytomegalovirus-associated.

The chain is built from TRBV6-5 and TRBJ1-2; D uncertain. This sequence originates from a man aged 55 to 70 in good health and CMV-seronegative. Sequenced material: PBMCs. The CDR3 DNA reads as TGTGCCAGCTCGCGGGCAACCGACAACTATGGCTACACCTTC. Its protein is CASSRATDNYGYTF.